A selection of T cell receptor beta chains follows, all from one sample in a study of PD-L1 blockade in urothelial cancer. Sequencing used immunoSEQ multiplex PCR; TCRdb keeps in-frame clones, though not all of them. The table lists around 100,000 clones, around nine tenths of them singletons. The sequenced sample was PBMCs, obtained around atezolizumab (anti-PD-L1) treatment. The receptors derive from a man aged 55 to 70 with urothelial cancer. CDR3s include the opening cysteine and the closing phenylalanine or tryptophan. The order of the fields is V gene, clone size, J gene, D gene, CDR3 protein, CDR3 DNA. D genes are given only for firm matches. For some rows the clone size is stated as once, few or many, or as a class when expanded; others skip it.

V gene: TRBV4-2; clone size: -; J gene: TRBJ2-7; D gene: TRBD2; CDR3 protein: CASSQEDTVAGGSYEQYF; CDR3 DNA: TGTGCCAGCAGCCAAGAAGATACTGTGGCGGGAGGCTCCTACGAGCAGTACTTC
V gene: TRBV9; clone size: -; J gene: TRBJ2-7; D gene: -; CDR3 protein: CASSVDGSPSYEQYF; CDR3 DNA: TGTGCCAGCAGCGTAGACGGGTCGCCCTCCTACGAGCAGTACTTC
V gene: TRBV25-1; clone size: few; J gene: TRBJ1-3; D gene: -; CDR3 protein: CASSEYKGQGNTIYF; CDR3 DNA: TGTGCCAGCAGTGAATACAAAGGACAGGGAAACACCATATATTTT
V gene: TRBV5-6; clone size: once; J gene: TRBJ2-3; D gene: -; CDR3 protein: CASRSSKAGSAVPDTQYF; CDR3 DNA: TGTGCCAGCAGAAGCTCTAAGGCGGGCTCGGCCGTTCCGGATACGCAGTATTTT
V gene: TRBV20-1; clone size: -; J gene: TRBJ1-6; D gene: -; CDR3 protein: CSALQGSPLHF; CDR3 DNA: TGCAGTGCTTTACAGGGATCGCCTCTTCACTTT
V gene: TRBV9; clone size: -; J gene: TRBJ1-3; D gene: -; CDR3 protein: CASSVEESFASGNTIYF; CDR3 DNA: TGTGCCAGCAGCGTAGAGGAGTCATTCGCCTCTGGAAACACCATATATTTT
V gene: TRBV5-1; clone size: -; J gene: TRBJ1-6; D gene: -; CDR3 protein: CASSLPHTGSNSPLHF; CDR3 DNA: TGCGCCAGCAGCTTGCCACACACAGGTTCTAATTCACCCCTCCACTTT
V gene: TRBV5-4; clone size: -; J gene: TRBJ2-3; D gene: -; CDR3 protein: CASSRTSTDTQYF; CDR3 DNA: TGTGCCAGCAGCCGTACTAGCACAGATACGCAGTATTTT
V gene: TRBV9; clone size: -; J gene: TRBJ1-4; D gene: -; CDR3 protein: CASSDGGTANEKLFF; CDR3 DNA: TGTGCCAGCAGCGATGGGGGGACTGCTAATGAAAAACTGTTTTTT
V gene: TRBV9; clone size: -; J gene: TRBJ2-7; D gene: -; CDR3 protein: CASSSYGMSTYEQYF; CDR3 DNA: TGTGCCAGCAGCTCATACGGGATGAGTACCTACGAGCAGTACTTC
V gene: TRBV5-1; clone size: -; J gene: TRBJ1-2; D gene: -; CDR3 protein: CASSAKLQVGYTF; CDR3 DNA: TGCGCCAGCAGCGCTAAATTACAGGTAGGCTACACCTTC